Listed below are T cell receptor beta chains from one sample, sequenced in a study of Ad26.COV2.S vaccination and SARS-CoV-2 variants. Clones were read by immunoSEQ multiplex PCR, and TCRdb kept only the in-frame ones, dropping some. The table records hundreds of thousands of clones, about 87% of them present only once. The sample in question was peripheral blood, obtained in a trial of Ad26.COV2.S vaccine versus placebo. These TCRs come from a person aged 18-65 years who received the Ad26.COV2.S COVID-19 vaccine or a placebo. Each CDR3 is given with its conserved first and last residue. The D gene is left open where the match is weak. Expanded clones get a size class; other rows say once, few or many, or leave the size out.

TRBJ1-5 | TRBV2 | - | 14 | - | TGTGCCAGCAGATATAGGAGGGGGAATCAGCCCCAGCATTTT | CASRYRRGNQPQHF
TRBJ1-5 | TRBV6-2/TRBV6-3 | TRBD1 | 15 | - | TGTGCCAGCAGTTACAGGGGACAGGACTATCAGCCCCAGCATTTT | CASSYRGQDYQPQHF
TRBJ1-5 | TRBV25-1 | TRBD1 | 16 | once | TGTGCCAGCAGTGACTCCAGGGGGCAGTCCAATCAGCCCCAGCATTTT | CASSDSRGQSNQPQHF
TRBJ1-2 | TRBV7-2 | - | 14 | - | TGTGCCAGCAGCTTAGCGTCGGGTGCGGATGGCTACACCTTC | CASSLASGADGYTF
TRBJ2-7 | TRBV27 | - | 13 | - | TGTGCCAGCAGTTTATCGAATAATCGCCAGGCCACGTTC | CASSLSNNRQATF
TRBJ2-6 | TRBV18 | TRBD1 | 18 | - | TGTGCCAGCTCACCAGCGACAGGGGCGCCTCCTGGGGCCAACGTCCTGACTTTC | CASSPATGAPPGANVLTF
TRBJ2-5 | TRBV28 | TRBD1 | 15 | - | TGTGCCAGCAGCTCCCCGGGACAGGGCCAAGAGACCCAGTACTTC | CASSSPGQGQETQYF
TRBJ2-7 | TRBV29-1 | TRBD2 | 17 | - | TGCAGCGTTGTACTAGCCAGACTAGCGGGAGGGGGTGACGAGCAGTACTTC | CSVVLARLAGGGDEQYF
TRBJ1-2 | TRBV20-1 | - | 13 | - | TGCAGTGCTAGTCGGGGGGCGGACCCTGGCTACACCTTC | CSASRGADPGYTF
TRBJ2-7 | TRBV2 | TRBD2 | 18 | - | TGTGCCAGCAGTGAGGTAGCGGGAGGCCTGACGAGCTCCTACGAGCAGTACTTC | CASSEVAGGLTSSYEQYF
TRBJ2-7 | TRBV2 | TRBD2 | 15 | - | TGTGCCAGCAGTGAATTTAGCGGGGGGTCCTACGAGCAGTACTTC | CASSEFSGGSYEQYF
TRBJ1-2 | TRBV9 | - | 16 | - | TGTGCCAGCAGCGCCTGGGACCCGGTGGGCAACTATGGCTACACCTTC | CASSAWDPVGNYGYTF
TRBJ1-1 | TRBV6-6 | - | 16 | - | TGTGCCGGCTGGGAACCATCAAAAGGGAGTCCCACTGAAGCTTTCTTT | CAGWEPSKGSPTEAFF
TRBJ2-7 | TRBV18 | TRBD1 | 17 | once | TGTGCCAGCTCACCACTCTCTTCCTCGGGACAGAGATACGAGCAGTACTTC | CASSPLSSSGQRYEQYF
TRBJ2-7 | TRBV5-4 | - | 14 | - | TGTGCCAGCAGCGTCAATTGGGGCTCCTACGAGCAGTACTTC | CASSVNWGSYEQYF
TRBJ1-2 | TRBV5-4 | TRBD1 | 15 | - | TGTGCCAGCAAGACCCAGGGGGGGGCTAACTATGGCTACACCTTC | CASKTQGGANYGYTF
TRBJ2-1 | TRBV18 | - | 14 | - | TGTGCCAGCTCACCCCTCCCCAGCGAGCGTGAGCAGTTCTTC | CASSPLPSEREQFF
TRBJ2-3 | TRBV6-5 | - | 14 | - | TGTGCCAGCAGTTTCACAGAGTTGGCAGATACGCAGTATTTT | CASSFTELADTQYF
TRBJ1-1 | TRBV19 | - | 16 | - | TGTGCCAGTAATCTAAAGGGGGGCCCTATAAACACTGAAGCTTTCTTT | CASNLKGGPINTEAFF
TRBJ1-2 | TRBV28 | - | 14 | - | TGTGCCAGCAGTTTATTGCGGGGGGAGTATGGCTACACCTTC | CASSLLRGEYGYTF
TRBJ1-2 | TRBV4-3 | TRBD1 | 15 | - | TGCGCCAGCAGCCAACTCGTGACAGGGGATTATGGCTACACCTTC | CASSQLVTGDYGYTF
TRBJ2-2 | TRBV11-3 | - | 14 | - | TGTGCCAGCAGCCAGGGGCGGTACACCGGGGAGCTGTTTTTT | CASSQGRYTGELFF
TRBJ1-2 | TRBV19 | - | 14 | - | TGTGCCAGTAGTATCCCCGCCACCAAGGGCGGCTACACCTTC | CASSIPATKGGYTF
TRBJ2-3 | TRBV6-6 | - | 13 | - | TGTGCCAGTTCCCGATCAGGCCCAGATACGCAGTATTTT | CASSRSGPDTQYF
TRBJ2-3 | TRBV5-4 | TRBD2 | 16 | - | TGTGCCAGCAGCTTGGGCGGGAGGGTTAGCACAGATACGCAGTATTTT | CASSLGGRVSTDTQYF
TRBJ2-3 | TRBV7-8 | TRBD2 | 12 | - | TGTGCCAGCAGCCAAACTAGCGGGGGAAAGTATTTT | CASSQTSGGKYF
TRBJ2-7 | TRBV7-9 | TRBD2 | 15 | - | TGTGCCAGCAGCTTAGGCCTAGCGGCGGACTACGAGCAGTACTTC | CASSLGLAADYEQYF
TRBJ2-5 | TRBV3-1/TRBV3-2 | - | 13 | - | TGTGCCAGCAGCCAAGACAGGATCCTTACCCAGTACTTC | CASSQDRILTQYF
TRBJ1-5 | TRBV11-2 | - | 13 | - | TGTGCCAGCAGCTTAGATCGAAATCAGCCCCAGCATTTT | CASSLDRNQPQHF
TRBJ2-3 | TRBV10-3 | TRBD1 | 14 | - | TGTGCCTCCATGGCAGGGGGTAGCACAGATACGCAGTATTTT | CASMAGGSTDTQYF
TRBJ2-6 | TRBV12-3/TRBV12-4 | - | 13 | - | TGTGCCAGCAGGCCCTCTGGGGCCAACGTCCTGACTTTC | CASRPSGANVLTF
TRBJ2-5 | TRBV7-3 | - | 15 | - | TGTGCCAGCAGCAAAGGAGGCCCGATGGGGGAGACCCAGTACTTC | CASSKGGPMGETQYF
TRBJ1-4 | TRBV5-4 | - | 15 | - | TGTGCCAGCAGCGCCTCCGGGACGGCTGATGAAAAACTGTTTTTT | CASSASGTADEKLFF
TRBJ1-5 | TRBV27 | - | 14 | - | TGTGCCAGCAGTCCGGTGGGTAGCAATCAGCCCCAGCATTTT | CASSPVGSNQPQHF
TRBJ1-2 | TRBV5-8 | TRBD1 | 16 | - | TGTGCCAGCAGCTTAGGGGACAGGGATTTTGGCTATGGCTACACCTTC | CASSLGDRDFGYGYTF
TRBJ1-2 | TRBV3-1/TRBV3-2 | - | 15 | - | TGTGCCAGCAGCCATATTTCTCGGGGGAACTATGGCTACACCTTC | CASSHISRGNYGYTF
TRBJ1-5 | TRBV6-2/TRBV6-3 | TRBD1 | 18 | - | TGTGCCAGCAGTTTAGCGGGAGGGGGCCCATATAGCAATCAGCCCCAGCATTTT | CASSLAGGGPYSNQPQHF
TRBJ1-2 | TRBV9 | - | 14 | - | TGTGCCAGCAGCGTAGGAGGACAGAACTATGGCTACACCTTC | CASSVGGQNYGYTF
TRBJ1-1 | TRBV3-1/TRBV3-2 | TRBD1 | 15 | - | TGTGCCAGCAGCCTAGGACAGGGTGGGAACACTGAAGCTTTCTTT | CASSLGQGGNTEAFF
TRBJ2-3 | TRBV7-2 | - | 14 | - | TGTGCCAGCAGCTTGGCGTTTAGCACAGATACGCAGTATTTT | CASSLAFSTDTQYF
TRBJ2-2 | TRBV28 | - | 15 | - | TGTGCCAGCAGTTTGTCTCCCCAGGGTGGAGGGGAGCTGTTTTTT | CASSLSPQGGGELFF
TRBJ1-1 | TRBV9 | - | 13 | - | TGTGCCAGCAGCGATCCAGGGATGACTGAAGCTTTCTTT | CASSDPGMTEAFF
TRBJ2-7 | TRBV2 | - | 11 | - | TGTGCCAGCAGTGAGCTCACAAAGCAGTACTTC | CASSELTKQYF
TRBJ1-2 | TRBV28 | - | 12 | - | TGTGCCAGCAGTCTCCTGGTTGGTGGCTACACCTTC | CASSLLVGGYTF
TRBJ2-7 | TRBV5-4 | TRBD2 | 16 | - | TGTGCCAGCAGCTTTTCCCTAGCGGGGGGCCCCTACGAGCAGTACTTC | CASSFSLAGGPYEQYF
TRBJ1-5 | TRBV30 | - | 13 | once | TGTGCCTGGAGTGTACGGAGCAATCAGCCCCAGCATTTT | CAWSVRSNQPQHF
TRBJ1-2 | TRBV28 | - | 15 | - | TGTGCCAGCAGTCCCAGGGCGACAGGAATCTATGGCTACACCTTC | CASSPRATGIYGYTF
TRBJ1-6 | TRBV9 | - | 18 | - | TGTGCCAGCAGCGTAGATCTGGAGGCCAGCTCCTATAATTCACCCCTCCACTTT | CASSVDLEASSYNSPLHF
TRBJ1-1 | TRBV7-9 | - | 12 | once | TGTGCCAGCAGTCGGTGGACAACTGAAGCTTTCTTT | CASSRWTTEAFF
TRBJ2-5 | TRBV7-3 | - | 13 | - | TGTGCCAGCAGCTTATGGAGTAGCGAGACCCAGTACTTC | CASSLWSSETQYF
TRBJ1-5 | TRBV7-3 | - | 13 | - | TGTGCCAGCAGCTTAACCAGCAATCAGCCCCAGCATTTT | CASSLTSNQPQHF
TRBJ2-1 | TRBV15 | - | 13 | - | TGTGCCACCAGCGCCCAGGCAAACAATGAGCAGTTCTTC | CATSAQANNEQFF
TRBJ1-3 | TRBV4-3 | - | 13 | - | TGCGCCAGCAGCCAAGATAGACCGAACACCATATATTTT | CASSQDRPNTIYF
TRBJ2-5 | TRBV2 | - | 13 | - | TGTGCCAGCAGCGAGTGGGGTCGAGAGACCCAGTACTTC | CASSEWGRETQYF
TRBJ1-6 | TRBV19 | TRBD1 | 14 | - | TGTGCCAGTAGCCGTGGGACAGACAATTCACCCCTCCACTTT | CASSRGTDNSPLHF
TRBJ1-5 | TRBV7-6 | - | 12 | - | TGTGCCAGCAGCACAACCGGGACACACCAGCATTTT | CASSTTGTHQHF
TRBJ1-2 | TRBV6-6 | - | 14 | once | TGTGCCAGCAGTTATGCGCTCGACGGCTATGGCTACACCTTC | CASSYALDGYGYTF
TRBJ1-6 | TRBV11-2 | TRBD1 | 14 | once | TGTGCCAGCAGCTTGGACAGGGTCAATTCACCCCTCCACTTT | CASSLDRVNSPLHF
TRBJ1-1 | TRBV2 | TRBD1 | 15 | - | TGTGCCAGCAGAGGAGTGCCAGGGGGTAAGAATGAAGCTTTCTTT | CASRGVPGGKNEAFF
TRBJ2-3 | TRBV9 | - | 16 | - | TGTGCCAGCAGCGGGCCAGGGCATCGAGACACAGATACGCAGTATTTT | CASSGPGHRDTDTQYF